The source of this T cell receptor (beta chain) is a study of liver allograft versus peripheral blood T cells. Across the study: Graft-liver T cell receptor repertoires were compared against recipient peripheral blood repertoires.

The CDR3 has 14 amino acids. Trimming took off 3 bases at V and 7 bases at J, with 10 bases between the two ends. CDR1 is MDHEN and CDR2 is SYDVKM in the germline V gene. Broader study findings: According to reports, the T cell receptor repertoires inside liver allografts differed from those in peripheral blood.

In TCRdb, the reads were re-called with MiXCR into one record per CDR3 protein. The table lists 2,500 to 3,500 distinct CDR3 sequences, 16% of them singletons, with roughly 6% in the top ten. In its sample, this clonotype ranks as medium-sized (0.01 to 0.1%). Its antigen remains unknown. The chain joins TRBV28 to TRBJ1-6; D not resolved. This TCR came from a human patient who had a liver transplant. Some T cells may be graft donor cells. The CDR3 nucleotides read TGTGCCAGCAGTTTGAGCAGTCTAAATTCACCCCTCCACTTT. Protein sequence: CASSLSSLNSPLHF.